This TCR beta chain is drawn from a study of human thymus T cells. Profiled with immunoSEQ multiplex PCR; TCRdb holds only in-frame clones, not every one. The data contain fewer than 85,000 clones, around 95% of them singletons. General observations from the study: Related studies found that unrelated individuals share highly overlapping thymic repertoires.

Thymus pieces cut out during corrective heart surgery were the tissue that was used. Worth noting for this clone: Its antigen is still unknown.

Sequenced input: thymus tissue. The source of this sequence is a girl under three years old with a congenital heart defect but otherwise immunologically healthy.

The CDR3 bases are TGTGCCAGCAGCTTGGAGCGGGGGGTGAACACTGAAGCTTTCTTT. Residues: CASSLERGVNTEAFF. The rearrangement uses TRBV5-6 and TRBJ1-1, with D perhaps TRBD1 (5 bases). V was pared by 0 bases and J by 0 bases, with 9 bases between. Germline-derived CDR1 and CDR2 are SGHDT and YYEEEE. The CDR3 runs 15 residues.